This record looks at one T cell receptor (beta chain) sequence and its context. The data originate from a study of shared clonotypes between healthy human individuals. This CDR3 has 11 amino acids. Germline CDR1 SSHAT, CDR2 FNYEAQ (reference sequence). Source study methods: Filtering differed, since immunoSEQ gave only junction sequences and no quality scores. Profiling relied on immunoSEQ multiplex PCR, and the TCRdb table lists in-frame clones only, not all of them. V and J calls and clone size are copied from that table; D and trimming were computed from the DNA. The table records about 1 million clones, 65% to 75% of them present only once.

The sequenced material came from memory CD4+ T cells sorted from blood. Subset in this sample: CD45RA-negative fraction. The sequence derives from a man between 18 and 29 years old in good health. V gene TRBV7-7 combines with J gene TRBJ2-7; D tentatively reads TRBD1 or TRBD2 (5 bases each). The CDR3, as DNA: TGTGGGCCGGGGCGGTTTTACGAGCAGTACTTC. This sequence encodes CGPGRFYEQYF.